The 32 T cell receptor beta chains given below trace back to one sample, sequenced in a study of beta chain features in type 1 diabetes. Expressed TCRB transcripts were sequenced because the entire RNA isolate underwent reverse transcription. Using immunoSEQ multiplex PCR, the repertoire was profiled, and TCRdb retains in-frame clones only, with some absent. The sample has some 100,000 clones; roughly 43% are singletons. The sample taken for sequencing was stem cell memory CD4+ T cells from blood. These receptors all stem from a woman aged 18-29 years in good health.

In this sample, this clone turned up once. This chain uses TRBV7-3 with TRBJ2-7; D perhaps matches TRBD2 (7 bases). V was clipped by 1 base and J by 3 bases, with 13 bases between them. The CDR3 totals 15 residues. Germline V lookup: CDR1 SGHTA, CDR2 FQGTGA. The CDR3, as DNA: TGTGCCAGCAGCTTAAATAGGGAGGGGGACTACGAGCAGTACTTC. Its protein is CASSLNREGDYEQYF.

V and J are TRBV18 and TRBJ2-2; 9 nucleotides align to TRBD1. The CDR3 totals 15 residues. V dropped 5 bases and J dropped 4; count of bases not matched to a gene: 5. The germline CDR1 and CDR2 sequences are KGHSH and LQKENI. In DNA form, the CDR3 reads TGTGCCAGCTCATCCGGACAGGGGCCCACCGGGGAGCTGTTTTTT. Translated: CASSSGQGPTGELFF.

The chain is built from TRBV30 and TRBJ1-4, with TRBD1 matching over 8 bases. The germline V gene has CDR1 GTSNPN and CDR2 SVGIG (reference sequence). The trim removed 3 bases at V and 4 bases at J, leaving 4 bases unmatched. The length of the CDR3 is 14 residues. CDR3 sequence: CAWRGQALNEKLFF. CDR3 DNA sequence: TGTGCCTGGAGGGGACAGGCGCTTAATGAAAAACTGTTTTTT.

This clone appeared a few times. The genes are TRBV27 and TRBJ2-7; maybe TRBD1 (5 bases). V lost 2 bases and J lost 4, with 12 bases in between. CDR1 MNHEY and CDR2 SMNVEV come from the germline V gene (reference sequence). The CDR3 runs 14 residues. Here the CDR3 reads CASSLRGRIYEQYF. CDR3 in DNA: TGTGCCAGCAGTTTAAGGGGTCGGATTTACGAGCAGTACTTC.

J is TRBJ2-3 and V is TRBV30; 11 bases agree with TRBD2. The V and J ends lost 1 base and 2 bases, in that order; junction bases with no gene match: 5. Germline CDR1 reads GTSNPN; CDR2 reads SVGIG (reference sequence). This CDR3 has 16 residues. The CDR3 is CAWSAGLAETTDTQYF. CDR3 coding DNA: TGTGCCTGGAGTGCGGGACTAGCGGAGACCACAGATACGCAGTATTTT.

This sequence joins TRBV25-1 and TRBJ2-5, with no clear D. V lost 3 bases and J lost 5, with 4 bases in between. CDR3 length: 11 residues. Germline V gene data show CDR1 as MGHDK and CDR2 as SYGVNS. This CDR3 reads CASSEGETQYF. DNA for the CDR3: TGTGCCAGCAGTGAGGGCGAGACCCAGTACTTC.

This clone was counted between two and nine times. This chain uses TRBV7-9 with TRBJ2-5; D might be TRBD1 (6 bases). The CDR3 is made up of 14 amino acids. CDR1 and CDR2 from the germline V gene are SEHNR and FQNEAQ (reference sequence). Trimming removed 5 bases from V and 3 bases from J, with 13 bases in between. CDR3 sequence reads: CASSTYREKETQYF. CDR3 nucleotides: TGTGCCAGCAGCACGTACAGGGAGAAAGAGACCCAGTACTTC.

CDR3 bases: TGTGCCTCCCTCAACAGGCCCCAGAGCTCCTACAATGAGCAGTTCTTC. It translates to CASLNRPQSSYNEQFF. The chain has TRBV27 and TRBJ2-1, with a possible D match to TRBD1 (5 bases). Trimming cost V 11 bases and J 0 bases, with 20 bases left between them. The germline V gene encodes CDR1 MNHEY and CDR2 SMNVEV (reference sequence). The CDR3 is made up of 16 amino acids.

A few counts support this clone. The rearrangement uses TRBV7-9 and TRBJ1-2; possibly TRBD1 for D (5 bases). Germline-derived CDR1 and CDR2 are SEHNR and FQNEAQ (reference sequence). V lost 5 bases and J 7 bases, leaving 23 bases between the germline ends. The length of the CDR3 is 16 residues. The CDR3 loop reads CASSELVRQGNPGYTF. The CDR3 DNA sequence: TGTGCCAGCAGCGAATTAGTAAGGCAGGGCAATCCTGGCTACACCTTC.

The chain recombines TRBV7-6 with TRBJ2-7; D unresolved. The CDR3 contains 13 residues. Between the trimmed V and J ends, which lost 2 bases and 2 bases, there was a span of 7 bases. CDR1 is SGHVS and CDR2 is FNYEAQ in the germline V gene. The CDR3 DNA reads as TGTGCCAGCAGCTTATTCGGTGCCTACGAGCAGTACTTC. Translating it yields CASSLFGAYEQYF.

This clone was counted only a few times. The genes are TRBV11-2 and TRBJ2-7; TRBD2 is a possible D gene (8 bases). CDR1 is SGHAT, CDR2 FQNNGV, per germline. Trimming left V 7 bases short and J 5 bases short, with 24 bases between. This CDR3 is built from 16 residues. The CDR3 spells CASNYHRGGRLNEQYF. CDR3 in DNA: TGTGCCAGCAATTATCACAGGGGCGGGAGGCTCAACGAGCAGTACTTC.

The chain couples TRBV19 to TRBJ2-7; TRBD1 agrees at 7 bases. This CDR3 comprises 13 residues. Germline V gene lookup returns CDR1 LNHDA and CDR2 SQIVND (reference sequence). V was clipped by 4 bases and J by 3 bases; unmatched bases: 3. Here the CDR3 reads CASSKGTVYEQYF. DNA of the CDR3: TGTGCCAGTAGTAAAGGGACAGTCTACGAGCAGTACTTC.

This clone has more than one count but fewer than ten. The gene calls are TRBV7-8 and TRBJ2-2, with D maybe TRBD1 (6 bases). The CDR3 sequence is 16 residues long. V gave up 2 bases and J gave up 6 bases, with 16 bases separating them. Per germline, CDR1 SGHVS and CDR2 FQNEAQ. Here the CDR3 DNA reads TGTGCCAGCAGCTTACGACACAGGGAGATTGCCGGGGAGCTGTTTTTT. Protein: CASSLRHREIAGELFF.

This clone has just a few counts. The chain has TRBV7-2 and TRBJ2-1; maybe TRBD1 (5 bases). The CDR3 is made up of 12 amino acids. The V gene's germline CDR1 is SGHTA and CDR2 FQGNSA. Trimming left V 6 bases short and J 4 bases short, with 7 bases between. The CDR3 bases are TGTGCCAGCAGAACAGGTTACAATGAGCAGTTCTTC. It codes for CASRTGYNEQFF.

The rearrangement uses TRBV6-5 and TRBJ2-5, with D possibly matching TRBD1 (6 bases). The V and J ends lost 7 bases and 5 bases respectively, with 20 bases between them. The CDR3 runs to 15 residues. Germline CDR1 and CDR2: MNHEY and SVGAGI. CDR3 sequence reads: CASNLRGRGMETQYF. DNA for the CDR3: TGTGCCAGCAACCTACGGGGCAGGGGTATGGAGACCCAGTACTTC.

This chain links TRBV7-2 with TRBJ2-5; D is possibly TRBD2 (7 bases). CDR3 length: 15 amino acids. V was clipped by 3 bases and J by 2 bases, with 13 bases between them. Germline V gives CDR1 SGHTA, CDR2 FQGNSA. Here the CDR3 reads CASSFRGGLQETQYF. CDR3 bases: TGTGCCAGCAGCTTTAGGGGGGGTCTACAAGAGACCCAGTACTTC.

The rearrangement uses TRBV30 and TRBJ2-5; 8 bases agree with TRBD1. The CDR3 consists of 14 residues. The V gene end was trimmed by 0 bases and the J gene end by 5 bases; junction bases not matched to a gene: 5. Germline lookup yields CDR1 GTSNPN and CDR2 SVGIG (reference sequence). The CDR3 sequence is CAWSVPRGRETQYF. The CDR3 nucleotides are TGTGCCTGGAGTGTACCCAGGGGGCGGGAGACCCAGTACTTC.

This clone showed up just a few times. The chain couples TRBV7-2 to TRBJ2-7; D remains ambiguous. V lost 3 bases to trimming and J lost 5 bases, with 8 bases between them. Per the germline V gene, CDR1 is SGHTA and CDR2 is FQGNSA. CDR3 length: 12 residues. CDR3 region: CASSFGRHEQYF. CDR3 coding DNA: TGTGCCAGCAGCTTCGGCAGGCACGAGCAGTACTTC.

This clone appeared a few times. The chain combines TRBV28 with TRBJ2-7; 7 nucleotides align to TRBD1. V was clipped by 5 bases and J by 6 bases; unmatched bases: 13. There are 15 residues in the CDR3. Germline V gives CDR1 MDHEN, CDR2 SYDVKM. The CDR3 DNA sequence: TGTGCCAGCAGTCTTTACAGGGGCAAGGTGGGCGAGCAGTACTTC. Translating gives CASSLYRGKVGEQYF. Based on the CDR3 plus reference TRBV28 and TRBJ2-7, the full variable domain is DVKVTQSSRYLVKRTGEKVFLECVQDMDHENMFWYRQDPGLGLRLIYFSYDVKMKEKGDIPEGYSVSREKKERFSLILESASTNQTSMYLCASSLYRGKVGEQYFGPGTRLTVT.

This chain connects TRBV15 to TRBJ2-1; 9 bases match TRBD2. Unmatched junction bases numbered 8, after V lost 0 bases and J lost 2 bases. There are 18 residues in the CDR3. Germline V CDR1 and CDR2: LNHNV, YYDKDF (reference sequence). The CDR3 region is CATSRDHLAGIPYNEQFF. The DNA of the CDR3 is TGTGCCACCAGCAGAGATCATCTAGCGGGAATCCCCTACAATGAGCAGTTCTTC.

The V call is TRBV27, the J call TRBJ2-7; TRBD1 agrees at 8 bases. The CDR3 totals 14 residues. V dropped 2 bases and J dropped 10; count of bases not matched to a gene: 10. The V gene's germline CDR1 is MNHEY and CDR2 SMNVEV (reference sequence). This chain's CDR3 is CASSLPDRELLQYF. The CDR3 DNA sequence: TGTGCCAGCAGTTTACCGGACAGGGAGCTTCTACAGTACTTC.

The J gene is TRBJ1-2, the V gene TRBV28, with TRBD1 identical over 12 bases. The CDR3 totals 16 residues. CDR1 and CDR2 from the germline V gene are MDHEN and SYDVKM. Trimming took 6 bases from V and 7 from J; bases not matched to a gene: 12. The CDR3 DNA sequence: TGTGCCAGCAGAACCACCCCCGGGACAGGGGGCTTTGGCTACACCTTC. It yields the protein CASRTTPGTGGFGYTF.

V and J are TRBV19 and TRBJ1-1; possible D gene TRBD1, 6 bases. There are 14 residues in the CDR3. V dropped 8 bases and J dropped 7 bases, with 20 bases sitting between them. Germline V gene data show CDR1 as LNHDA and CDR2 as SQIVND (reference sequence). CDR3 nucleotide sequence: TGTGCCAGTTTCCGCGACAGGACCCAGGATGAAGCTTTCTTT. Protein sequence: CASFRDRTQDEAFF.

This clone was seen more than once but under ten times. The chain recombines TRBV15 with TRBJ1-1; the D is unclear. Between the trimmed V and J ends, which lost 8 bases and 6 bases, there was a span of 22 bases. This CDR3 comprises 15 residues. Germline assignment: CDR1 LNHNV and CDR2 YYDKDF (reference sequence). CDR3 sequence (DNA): TGTGCCACCCAAATTGGTAATCCCCAACTCCCTGAAGCTTTCTTT. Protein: CATQIGNPQLPEAFF.

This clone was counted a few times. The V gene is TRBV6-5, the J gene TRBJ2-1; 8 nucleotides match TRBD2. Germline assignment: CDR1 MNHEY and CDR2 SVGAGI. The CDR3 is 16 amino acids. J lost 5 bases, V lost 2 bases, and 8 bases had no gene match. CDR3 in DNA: TGTGCCAGCAGTTACCCGAGGACGGGGGGGAACAATGAGCAGTTCTTC. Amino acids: CASSYPRTGGNNEQFF.

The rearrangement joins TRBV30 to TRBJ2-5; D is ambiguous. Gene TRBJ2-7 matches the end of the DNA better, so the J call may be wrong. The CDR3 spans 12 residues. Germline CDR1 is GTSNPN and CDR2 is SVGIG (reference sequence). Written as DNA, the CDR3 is TGTGCCTGGAGTGTACACAGCTACGAGCAGTACTTC. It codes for CAWSVHSYEQYF.

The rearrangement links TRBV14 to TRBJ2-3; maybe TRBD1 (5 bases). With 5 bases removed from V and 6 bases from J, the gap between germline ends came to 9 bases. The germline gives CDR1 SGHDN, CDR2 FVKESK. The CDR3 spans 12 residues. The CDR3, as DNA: TGTGCCAGCAGCGGCAGGGTGGATACGCAGTATTTT. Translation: CASSGRVDTQYF.

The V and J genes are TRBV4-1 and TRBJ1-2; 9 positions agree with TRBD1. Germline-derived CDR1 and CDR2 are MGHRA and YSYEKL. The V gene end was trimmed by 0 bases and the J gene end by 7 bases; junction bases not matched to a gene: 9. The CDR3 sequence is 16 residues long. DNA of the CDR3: TGCGCCAGCAGCCAAGATCCCGCAAGGGGACAGGGTGGCTACACCTTC. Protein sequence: CASSQDPARGQGGYTF.

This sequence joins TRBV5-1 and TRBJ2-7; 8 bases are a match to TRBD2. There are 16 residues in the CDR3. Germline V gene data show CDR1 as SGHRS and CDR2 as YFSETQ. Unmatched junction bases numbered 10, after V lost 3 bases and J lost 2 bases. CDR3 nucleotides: TGCGCCAGCAGCTCTTTTAGCGGGACTGTCGCCTACGAGCAGTACTTC. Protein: CASSSFSGTVAYEQYF.

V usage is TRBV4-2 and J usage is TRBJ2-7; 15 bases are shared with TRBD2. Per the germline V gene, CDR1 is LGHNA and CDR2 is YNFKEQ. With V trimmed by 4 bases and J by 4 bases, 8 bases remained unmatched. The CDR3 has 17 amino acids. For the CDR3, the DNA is TGTGCCAGCAGCCTAGGACTAGCGGGAGGGCGGGGTTACGAGCAGTACTTC. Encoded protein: CASSLGLAGGRGYEQYF.

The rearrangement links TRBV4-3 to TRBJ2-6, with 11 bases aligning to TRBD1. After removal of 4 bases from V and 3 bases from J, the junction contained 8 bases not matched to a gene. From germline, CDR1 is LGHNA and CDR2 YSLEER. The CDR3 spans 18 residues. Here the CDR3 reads CASSRSGQGEFGANVLTF. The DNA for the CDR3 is TGCGCCAGCAGCCGCTCGGGACAGGGGGAATTTGGGGCCAACGTCCTGACTTTC.

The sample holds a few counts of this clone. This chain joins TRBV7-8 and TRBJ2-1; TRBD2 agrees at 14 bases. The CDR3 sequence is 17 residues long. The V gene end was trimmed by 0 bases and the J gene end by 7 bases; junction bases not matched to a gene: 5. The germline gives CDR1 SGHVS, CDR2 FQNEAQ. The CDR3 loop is CASSLALGTSGRNEQFF. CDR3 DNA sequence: TGTGCCAGCAGCTTAGCGCTAGGGACTAGCGGGAGAAATGAGCAGTTCTTC. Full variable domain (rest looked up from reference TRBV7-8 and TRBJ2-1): GAGVSQSPRYKVAKRGQDVALRCDPISGHVSLFWYQQALGQGPEFLTYFQNEAQLDKSGLPSDRFFAERPEGSVSTLKIQRTQQEDSAVYLCASSLALGTSGRNEQFFGPGTRLTVL.